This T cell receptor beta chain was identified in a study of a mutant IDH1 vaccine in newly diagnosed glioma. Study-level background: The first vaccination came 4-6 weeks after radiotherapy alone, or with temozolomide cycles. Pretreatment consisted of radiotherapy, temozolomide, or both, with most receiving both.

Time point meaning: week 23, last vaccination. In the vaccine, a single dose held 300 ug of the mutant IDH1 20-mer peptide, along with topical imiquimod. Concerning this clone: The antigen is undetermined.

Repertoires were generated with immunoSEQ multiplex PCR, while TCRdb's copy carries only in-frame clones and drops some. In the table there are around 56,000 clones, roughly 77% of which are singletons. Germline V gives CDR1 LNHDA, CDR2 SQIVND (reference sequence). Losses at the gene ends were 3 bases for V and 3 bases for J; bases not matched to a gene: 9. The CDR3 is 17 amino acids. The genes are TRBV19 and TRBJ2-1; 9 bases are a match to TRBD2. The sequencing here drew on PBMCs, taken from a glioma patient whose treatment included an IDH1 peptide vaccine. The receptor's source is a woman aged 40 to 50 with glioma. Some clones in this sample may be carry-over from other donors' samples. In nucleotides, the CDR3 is TGTGCCAGTAGTATTCGACCGACTAGCGGCTTCTACAATGAGCAGTTCTTC. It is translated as CASSIRPTSGFYNEQFF.